Reported below is one TCR beta chain. Its matching antigen is unknown. With V trimmed by 4 bases and J by 2 bases, 11 bases remained unmatched. This CDR3 has 17 residues. In germline, CDR1 is SGDLS, CDR2 YYNGEE. For each subset, genomic DNA was distributed in equal portions over several immunoSEQ plates. Produced via immunoSEQ multiplex PCR; TCRdb's table is partial and in-frame only. The sample yields approximately 1.4 million clones, 98% seen once. These data originate in a study of shared clonotypes between healthy human individuals. Study conclusions and caveats: Researchers found naive subsets generally carried larger estimated richness than memory subsets.

The TCR was taken from a man between 25 and 39 years old in good health. The sample consisted of naive CD4+ T cells sorted from blood. Subset reported: CD45RA+ positively selected. This chain links TRBV9 with TRBJ2-2; 7 positions match TRBD1. The CDR3 sequence: CASSKQGQVGNTGELFF. CDR3 sequence (DNA): TGTGCCAGCAGCAAACAAGGACAGGTTGGAAACACCGGGGAGCTGTTTTTT.